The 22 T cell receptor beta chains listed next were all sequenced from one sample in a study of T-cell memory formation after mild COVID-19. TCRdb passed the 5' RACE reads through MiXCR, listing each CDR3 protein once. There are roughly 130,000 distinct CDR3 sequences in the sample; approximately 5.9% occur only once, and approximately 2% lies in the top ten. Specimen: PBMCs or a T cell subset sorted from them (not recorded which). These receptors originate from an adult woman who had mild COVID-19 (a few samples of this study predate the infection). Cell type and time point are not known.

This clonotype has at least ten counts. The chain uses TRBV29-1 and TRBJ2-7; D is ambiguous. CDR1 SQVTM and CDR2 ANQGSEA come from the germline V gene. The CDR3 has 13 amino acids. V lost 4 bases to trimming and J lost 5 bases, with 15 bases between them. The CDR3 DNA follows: TGCAGCGTTGTTTCGGTTCGGGCTGACGAGCAGTACTTC. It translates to CSVVSVRADEQYF.

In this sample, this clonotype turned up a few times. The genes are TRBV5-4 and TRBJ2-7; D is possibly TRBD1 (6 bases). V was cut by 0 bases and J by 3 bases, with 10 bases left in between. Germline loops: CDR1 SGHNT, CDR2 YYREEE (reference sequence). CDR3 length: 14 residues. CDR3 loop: CASSLGQEIYEQYF. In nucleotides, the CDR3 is TGTGCCAGCAGCTTGGGACAGGAAATCTACGAGCAGTACTTC.

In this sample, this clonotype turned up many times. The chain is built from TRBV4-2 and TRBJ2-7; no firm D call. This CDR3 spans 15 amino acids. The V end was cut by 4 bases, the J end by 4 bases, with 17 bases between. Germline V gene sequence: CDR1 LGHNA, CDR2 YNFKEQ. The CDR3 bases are TGTGCCAGCAGCCCAACCCGGCTAGTATCTTACGAGCAGTACTTC. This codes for CASSPTRLVSYEQYF.

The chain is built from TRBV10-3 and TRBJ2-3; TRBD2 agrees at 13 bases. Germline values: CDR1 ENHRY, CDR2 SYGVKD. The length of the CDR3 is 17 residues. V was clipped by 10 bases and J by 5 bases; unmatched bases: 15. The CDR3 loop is CATRQGLAGPRGDTQYF. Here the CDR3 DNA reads TGTGCCACACGACAGGGACTAGCGGGACCCCGCGGAGATACGCAGTATTTT.

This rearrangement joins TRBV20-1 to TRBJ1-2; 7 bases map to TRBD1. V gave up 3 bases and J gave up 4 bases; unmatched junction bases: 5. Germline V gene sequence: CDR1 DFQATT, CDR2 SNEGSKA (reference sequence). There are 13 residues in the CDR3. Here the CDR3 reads CSARAGGSYGYTF. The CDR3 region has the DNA TGCAGTGCTAGGGCAGGGGGTAGCTATGGCTACACCTTC.

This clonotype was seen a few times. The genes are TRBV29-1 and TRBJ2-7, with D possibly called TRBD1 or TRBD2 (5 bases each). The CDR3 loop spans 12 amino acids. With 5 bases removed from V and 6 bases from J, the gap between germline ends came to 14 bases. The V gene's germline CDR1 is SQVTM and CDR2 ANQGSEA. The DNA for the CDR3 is TGCAGCGTTCTGCAGGGAGTAGCCGAGCAGTACTTC. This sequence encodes CSVLQGVAEQYF.

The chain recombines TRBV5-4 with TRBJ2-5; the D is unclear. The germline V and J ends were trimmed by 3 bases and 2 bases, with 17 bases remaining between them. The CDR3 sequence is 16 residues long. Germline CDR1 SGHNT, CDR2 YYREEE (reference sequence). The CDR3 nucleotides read TGTGCCAGCAGCTCAGCATCGACACAGTATCAAGAGACCCAGTACTTC. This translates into CASSSASTQYQETQYF.

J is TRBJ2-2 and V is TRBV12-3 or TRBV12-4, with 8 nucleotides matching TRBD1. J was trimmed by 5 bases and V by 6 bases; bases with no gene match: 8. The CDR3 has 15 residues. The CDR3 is CASRGDRLGTGELFF. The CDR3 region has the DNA TGTGCCAGCAGGGGGGACAGGCTGGGGACCGGGGAGCTGTTTTTT.

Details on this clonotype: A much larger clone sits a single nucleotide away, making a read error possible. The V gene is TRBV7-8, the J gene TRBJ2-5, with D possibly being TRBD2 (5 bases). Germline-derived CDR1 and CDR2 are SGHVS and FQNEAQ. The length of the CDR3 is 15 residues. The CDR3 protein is CVSSLAMGYRETQYF. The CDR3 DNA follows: TGTGTCAGCAGCTTAGCGATGGGGTACCGAGAGACCCAGTACTTC. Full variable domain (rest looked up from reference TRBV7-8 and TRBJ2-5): GAGVSQSPRYKVAKRGQDVALRCDPISGHVSLFWYQQALGQGPEFLTYFQNEAQLDKSGLPSDRFFAERPEGSVSTLKIQRTQQEDSAVYLCVSSLAMGYRETQYFGPGTRLLVL.

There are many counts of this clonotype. The CDR3 protein is CATGGTSGGEQYF. Here the CDR3 DNA reads TGTGCCACTGGTGGGACTAGCGGAGGGGAGCAGTACTTC. V and J are TRBV10-3 and TRBJ2-7; 11 nucleotides line up with TRBD2. After removal of 10 bases from V and 7 bases from J, the junction contained 9 bases not matched to a gene. The CDR3 extends over 13 amino acids. Germline V gene lookup returns CDR1 ENHRY and CDR2 SYGVKD.

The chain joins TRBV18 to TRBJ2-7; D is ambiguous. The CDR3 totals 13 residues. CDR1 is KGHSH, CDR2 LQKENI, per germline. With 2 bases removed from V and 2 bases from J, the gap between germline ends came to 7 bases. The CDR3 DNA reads TGTGCCAGCTCACCAGCAGCTACCTACGAGCAGTACTTC. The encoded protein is CASSPAATYEQYF.

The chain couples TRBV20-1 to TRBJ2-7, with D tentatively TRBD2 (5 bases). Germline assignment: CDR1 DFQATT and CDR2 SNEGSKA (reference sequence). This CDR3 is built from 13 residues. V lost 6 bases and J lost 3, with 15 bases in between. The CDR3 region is CSASSGMGYEQYF. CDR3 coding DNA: TGCAGTGCGTCGTCCGGGATGGGCTACGAGCAGTACTTC.

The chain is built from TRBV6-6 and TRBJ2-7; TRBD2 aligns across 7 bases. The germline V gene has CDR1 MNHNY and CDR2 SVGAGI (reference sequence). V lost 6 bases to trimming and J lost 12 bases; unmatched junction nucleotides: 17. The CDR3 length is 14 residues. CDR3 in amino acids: CASSPALGGGKVYF. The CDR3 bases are TGTGCCAGCAGCCCGGCCCTTGGGGGAGGGAAGGTGTACTTC.

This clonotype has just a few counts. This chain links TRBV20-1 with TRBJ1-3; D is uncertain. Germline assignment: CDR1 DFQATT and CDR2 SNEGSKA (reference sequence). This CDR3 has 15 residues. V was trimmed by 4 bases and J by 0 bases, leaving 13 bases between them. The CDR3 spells CSAMSPLDSGNTIYF. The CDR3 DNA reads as TGCAGTGCTATGTCGCCTCTCGACTCTGGAAACACCATATATTTT.

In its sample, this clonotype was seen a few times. The CDR3 coding sequence is TGCGCCAGCAGCCAAGACGCTGGGCCAAGCAGGGTAGGCTACACCTTC. Its protein product is CASSQDAGPSRVGYTF. The V and J genes are TRBV4-1 and TRBJ1-2; the D gene is possibly TRBD1 (5 bases). The CDR3 has 16 amino acids. V was trimmed by 0 bases and J by 8 bases, leaving 19 bases between them. Per germline, CDR1 MGHRA and CDR2 YSYEKL.

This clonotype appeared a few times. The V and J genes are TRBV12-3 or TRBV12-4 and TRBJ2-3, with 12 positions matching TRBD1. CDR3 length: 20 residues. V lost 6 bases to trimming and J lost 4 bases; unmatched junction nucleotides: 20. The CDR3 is CASSSYPGQGAQNGADTQYF. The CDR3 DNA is TGTGCCAGCAGCTCGTATCCGGGACAGGGGGCCCAAAACGGAGCAGATACGCAGTATTTT.

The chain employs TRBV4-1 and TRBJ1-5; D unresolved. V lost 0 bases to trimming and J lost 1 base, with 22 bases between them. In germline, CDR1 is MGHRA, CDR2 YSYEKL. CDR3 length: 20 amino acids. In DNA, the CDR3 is TGCGCCAGCAGCCAAGAAAACAGTCGTATAGCAATAGGGAGCAATCAGCCCCAGCATTTT. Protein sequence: CASSQENSRIAIGSNQPQHF.

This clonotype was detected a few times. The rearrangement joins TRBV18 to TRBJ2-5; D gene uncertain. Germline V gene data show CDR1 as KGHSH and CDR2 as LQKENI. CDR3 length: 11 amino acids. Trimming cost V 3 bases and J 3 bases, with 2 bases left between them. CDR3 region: CASSPEETQYF. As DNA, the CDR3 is TGTGCCAGCTCACCTGAAGAGACCCAGTACTTC.

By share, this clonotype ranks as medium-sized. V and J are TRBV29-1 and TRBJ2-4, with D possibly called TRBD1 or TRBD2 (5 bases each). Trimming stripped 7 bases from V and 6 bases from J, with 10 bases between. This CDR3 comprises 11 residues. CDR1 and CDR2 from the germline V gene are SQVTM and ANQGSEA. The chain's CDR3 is CSGGTLNIQYF. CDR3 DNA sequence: TGCAGCGGTGGGACCTTAAACATTCAGTACTTC.

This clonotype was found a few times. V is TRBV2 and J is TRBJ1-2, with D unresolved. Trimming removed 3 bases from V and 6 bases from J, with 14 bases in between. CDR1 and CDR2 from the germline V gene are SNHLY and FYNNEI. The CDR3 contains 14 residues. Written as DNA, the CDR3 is TGTGCCAGCAGTGATTTGACCCCCGGAGATGGCTACACCTTC. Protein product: CASSDLTPGDGYTF.

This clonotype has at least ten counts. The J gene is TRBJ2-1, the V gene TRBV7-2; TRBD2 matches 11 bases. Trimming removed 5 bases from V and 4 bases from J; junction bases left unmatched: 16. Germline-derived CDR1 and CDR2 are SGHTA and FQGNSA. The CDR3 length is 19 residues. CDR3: CASSLNPPRLAGRYNEQFF. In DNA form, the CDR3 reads TGTGCCAGCAGCCTAAATCCCCCAAGACTAGCGGGGAGGTACAATGAGCAGTTCTTC.

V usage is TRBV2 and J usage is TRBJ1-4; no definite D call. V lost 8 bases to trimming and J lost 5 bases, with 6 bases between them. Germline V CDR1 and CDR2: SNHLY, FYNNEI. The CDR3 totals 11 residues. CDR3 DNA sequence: TGTGCCAGCGGTGGGAATGAAAAACTGTTTTTT. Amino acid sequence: CASGGNEKLFF. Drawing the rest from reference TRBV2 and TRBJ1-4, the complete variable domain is EPEVTQTPSHQVTQMGQEVILRCVPISNHLYFYWYRQILGQKVEFLVSFYNNEISEKSEIFDDQFSVERPDGSNFTLKIRSTKLEDSAMYFCASGGNEKLFFGSGTQLSVL.